The 10 T cell receptor beta chains below were found in one sample sequenced in a study of blood T cell repertoires in COVID-19. The data were produced by immunoSEQ multiplex PCR, yet TCRdb's version contains in-frame clones alone and is incomplete. The repertoire holds around 300,000 clones, with under 90% as singletons. Sequenced input: PBMCs or T cells enriched from blood (not recorded which). These receptor sequences come from a woman aged 55 to 70 who had recovered from COVID-19.

This chain uses TRBV10-1 with TRBJ2-1; 14 positions agree with TRBD2. Germline V lookup: CDR1 WNHNN, CDR2 SYGVQD (reference sequence). V lost 5 bases and J lost 0; bases outside the gene matches: 9. CDR3 length: 19 amino acids. Here the CDR3 reads CASSRGGLAGESSYNEQFF. In DNA, the CDR3 is TGCGCCAGCAGTAGGGGGGGACTAGCGGGAGAGAGCTCCTACAATGAGCAGTTCTTC.

As regards this clone: Distinct nucleotide sequences in the sample also encode this CDR3. The V call is TRBV5-1, the J call TRBJ2-2; unclear D gene. Deletions cut 0 bases from V and 5 bases from J, with 5 bases between. Germline loops: CDR1 SGHRS, CDR2 YFSETQ. CDR3 size: 13 residues. CDR3 DNA sequence: TGCGCCAGCAGCTTGGCCGGGACCGGGGAGCTGTTTTTT. Translating gives CASSLAGTGELFF.

This clone was picked up a small number of times. The rearrangement uses TRBV10-1 and TRBJ2-7, with 14 nucleotides matching TRBD2. This CDR3 has 18 residues. Per germline, CDR1 WNHNN and CDR2 SYGVQD (reference sequence). Losses at the gene ends were 4 bases for V and 7 bases for J; bases not matched to a gene: 15. The CDR3 is CASSGVPGLAGDTWEQYF. DNA of the CDR3: TGCGCCAGCAGTGGCGTCCCGGGACTAGCGGGAGACACCTGGGAGCAGTACTTC.

V is TRBV7-8 and J is TRBJ1-4; D ambiguous. Trimming removed 5 bases at V and 0 bases at J, with 10 bases between. The germline gives CDR1 SGHVS, CDR2 FQNEAQ. This CDR3 is 15 amino acids long. The CDR3 DNA is TGTGCCAGCAGCCGATACTCTGCAACTAATGAAAAACTGTTTTTT. Protein: CASSRYSATNEKLFF.

Points on this clone: The same CDR3 can be traced to other DNA sequences in this sample. The chain employs TRBV19 and TRBJ1-5; 7 bases map to TRBD1. The junction had 6 bases not matched to a gene; V was cut back by 6 bases and J by 7 bases. This CDR3 has 13 residues. Germline CDR1 reads LNHDA; CDR2 reads SQIVND (reference sequence). CDR3 nucleotide sequence: TGTGCCAGTAGAGGGGGCGTGGGACAGCCCCAGCATTTT. This codes for CASRGGVGQPQHF.

The chain combines TRBV10-2 with TRBJ1-1; D gene uncertain. This CDR3 region has 15 residues. The V gene lost 0 bases and the J gene lost 0 bases, with 8 bases spanning the gap. The germline CDR1 and CDR2 sequences are WSHSY and SAAADI. CDR3 nucleotide sequence: TGCGCCAGCAGTGAGTCGAGAGGCGTGAACACTGAAGCTTTCTTT. The encoded protein is CASSESRGVNTEAFF.

The chain combines TRBV7-9 with TRBJ2-7; perhaps TRBD2 as D (5 bases). The V end was cut by 5 bases, the J end by 5 bases, with 7 bases between. Germline CDR1 is SEHNR and CDR2 is FQNEAQ (reference sequence). The CDR3 totals 11 residues. CDR3: CASSPGNEQYF. The CDR3 coding sequence is TGTGCCAGCAGCCCCGGGAACGAGCAGTACTTC.

The chain has TRBV7-6 and TRBJ1-5, with D perhaps TRBD1 (5 bases). Trimming removed 2 bases from V and 5 bases from J, with 7 bases in between. The length of the CDR3 is 13 residues. Germline loops: CDR1 SGHVS, CDR2 FNYEAQ. Here the CDR3 DNA reads TGTGCCAGCAGCTTAATGACAGATCAGCCCCAGCATTTT. Translated: CASSLMTDQPQHF.

This chain uses TRBV6-9 with TRBJ1-1, with D tentatively TRBD1 (5 bases). The germline gives CDR1 MNHGY, CDR2 SVAAGI. Trimming stripped 3 bases from V and 11 bases from J, with 13 bases between. The CDR3 loop spans 12 amino acids. As DNA, the CDR3 is TGTGCCAGCAGTTACCTGGGGGGGTGGGCTTTCTTT. Amino acids: CASSYLGGWAFF.

The chain joins TRBV5-1 to TRBJ2-5; 8 positions agree with TRBD2. CDR3 size: 14 residues. V was clipped by 4 bases and J by 1 base; unmatched bases: 3. Germline CDR1 and CDR2: SGHRS and YFSETQ. CDR3 nucleotides: TGCGCCAGCAGCGCACTAGCGGCCCAAGAGACCCAGTACTTC. Translating it yields CASSALAAQETQYF.